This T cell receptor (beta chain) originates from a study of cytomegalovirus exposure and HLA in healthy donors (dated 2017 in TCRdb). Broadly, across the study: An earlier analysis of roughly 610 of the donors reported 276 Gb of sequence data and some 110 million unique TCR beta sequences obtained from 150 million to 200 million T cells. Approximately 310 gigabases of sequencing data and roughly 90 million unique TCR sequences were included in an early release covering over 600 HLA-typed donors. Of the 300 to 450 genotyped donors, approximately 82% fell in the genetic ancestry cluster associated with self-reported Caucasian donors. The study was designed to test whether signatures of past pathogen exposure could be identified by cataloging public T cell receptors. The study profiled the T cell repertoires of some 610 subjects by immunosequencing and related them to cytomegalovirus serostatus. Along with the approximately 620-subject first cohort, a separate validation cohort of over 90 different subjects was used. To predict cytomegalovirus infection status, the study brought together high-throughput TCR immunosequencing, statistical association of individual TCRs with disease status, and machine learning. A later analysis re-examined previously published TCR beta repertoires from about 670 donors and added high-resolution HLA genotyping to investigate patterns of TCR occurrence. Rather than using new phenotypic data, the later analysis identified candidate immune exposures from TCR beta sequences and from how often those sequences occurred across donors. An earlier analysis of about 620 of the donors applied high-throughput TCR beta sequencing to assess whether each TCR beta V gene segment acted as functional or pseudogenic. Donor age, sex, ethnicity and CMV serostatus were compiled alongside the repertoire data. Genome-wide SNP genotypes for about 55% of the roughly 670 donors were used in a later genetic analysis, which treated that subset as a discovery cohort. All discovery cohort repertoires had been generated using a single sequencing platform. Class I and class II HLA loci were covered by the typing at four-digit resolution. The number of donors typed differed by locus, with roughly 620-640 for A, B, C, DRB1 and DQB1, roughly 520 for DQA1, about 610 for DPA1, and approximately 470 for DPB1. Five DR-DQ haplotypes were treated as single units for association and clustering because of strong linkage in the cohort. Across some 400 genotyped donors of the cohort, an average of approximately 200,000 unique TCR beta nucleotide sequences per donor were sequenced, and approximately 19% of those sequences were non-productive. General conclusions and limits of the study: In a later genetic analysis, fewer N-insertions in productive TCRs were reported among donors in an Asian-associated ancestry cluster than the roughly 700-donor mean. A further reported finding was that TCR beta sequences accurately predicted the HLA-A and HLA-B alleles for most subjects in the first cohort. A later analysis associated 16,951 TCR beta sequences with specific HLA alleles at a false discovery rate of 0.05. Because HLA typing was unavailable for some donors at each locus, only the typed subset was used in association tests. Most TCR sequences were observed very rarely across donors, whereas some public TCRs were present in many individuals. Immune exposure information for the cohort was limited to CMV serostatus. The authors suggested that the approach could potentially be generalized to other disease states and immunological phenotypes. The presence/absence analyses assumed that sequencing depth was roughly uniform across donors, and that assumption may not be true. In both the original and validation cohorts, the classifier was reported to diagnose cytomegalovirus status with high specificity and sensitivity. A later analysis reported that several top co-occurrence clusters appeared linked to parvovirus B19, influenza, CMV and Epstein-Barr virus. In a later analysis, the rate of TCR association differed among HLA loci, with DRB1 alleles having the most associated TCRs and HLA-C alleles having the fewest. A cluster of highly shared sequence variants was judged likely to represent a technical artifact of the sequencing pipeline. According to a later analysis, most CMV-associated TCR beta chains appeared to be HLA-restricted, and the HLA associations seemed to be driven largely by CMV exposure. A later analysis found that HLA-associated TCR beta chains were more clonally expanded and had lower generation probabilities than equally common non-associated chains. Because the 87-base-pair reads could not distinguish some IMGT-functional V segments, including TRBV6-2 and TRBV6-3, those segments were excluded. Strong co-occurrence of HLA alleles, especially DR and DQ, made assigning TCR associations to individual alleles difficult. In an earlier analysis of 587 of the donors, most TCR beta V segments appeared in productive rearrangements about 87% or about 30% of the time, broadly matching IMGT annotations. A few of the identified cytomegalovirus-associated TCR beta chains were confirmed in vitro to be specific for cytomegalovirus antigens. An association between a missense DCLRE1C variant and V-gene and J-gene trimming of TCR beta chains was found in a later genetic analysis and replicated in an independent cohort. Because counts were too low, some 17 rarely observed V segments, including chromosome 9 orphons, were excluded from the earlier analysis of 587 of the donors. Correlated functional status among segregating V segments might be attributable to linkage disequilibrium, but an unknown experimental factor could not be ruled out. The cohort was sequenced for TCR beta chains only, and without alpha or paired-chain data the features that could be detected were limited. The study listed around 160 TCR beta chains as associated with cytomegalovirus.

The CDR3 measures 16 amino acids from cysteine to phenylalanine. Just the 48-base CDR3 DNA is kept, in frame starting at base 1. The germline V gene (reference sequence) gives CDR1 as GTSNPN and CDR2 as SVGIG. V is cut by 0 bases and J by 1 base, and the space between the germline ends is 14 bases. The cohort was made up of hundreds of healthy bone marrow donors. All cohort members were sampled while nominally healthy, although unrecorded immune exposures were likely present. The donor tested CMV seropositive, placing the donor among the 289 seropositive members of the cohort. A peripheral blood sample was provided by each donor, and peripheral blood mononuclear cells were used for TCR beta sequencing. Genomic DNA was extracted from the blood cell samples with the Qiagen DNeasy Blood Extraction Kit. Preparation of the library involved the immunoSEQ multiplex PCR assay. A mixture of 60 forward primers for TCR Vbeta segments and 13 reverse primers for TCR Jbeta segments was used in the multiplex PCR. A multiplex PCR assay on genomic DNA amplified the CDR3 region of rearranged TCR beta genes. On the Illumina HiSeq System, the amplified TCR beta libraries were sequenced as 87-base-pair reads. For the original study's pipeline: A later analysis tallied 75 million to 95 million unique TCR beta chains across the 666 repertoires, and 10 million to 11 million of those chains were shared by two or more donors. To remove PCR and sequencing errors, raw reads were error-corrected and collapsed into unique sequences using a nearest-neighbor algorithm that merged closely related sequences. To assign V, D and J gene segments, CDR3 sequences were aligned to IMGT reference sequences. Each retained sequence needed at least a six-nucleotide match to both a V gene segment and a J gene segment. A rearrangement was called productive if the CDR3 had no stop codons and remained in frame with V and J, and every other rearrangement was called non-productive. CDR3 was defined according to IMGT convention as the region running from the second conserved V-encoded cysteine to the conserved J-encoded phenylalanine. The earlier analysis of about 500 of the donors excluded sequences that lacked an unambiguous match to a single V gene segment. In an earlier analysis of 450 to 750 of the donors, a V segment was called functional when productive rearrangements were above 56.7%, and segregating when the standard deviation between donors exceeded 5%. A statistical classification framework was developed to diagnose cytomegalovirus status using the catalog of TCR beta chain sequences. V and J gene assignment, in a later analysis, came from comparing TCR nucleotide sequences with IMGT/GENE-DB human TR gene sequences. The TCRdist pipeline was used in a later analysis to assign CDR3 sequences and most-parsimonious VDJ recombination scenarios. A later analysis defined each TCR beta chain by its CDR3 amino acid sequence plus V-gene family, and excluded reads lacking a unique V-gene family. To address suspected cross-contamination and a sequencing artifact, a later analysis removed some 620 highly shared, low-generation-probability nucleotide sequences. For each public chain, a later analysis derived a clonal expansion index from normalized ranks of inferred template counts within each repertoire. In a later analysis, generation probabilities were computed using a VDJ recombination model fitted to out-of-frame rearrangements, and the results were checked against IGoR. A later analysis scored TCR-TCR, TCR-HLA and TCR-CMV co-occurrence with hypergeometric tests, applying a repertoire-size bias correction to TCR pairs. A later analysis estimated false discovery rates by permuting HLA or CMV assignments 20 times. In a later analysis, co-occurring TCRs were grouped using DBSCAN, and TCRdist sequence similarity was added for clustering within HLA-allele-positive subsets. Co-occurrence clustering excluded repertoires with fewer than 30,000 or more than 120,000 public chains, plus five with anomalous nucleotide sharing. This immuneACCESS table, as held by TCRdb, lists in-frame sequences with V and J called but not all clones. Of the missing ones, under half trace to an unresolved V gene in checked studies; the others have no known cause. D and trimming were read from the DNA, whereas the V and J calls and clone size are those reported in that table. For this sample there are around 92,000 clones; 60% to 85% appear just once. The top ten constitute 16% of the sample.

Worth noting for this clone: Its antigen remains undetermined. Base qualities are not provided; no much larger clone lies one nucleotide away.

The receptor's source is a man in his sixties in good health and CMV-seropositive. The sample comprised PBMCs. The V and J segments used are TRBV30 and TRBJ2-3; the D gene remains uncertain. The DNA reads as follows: TGTGCCTGGAGTGTATCGGTGCGTCAGGGCACAGATACGCAGTATTTT. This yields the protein CAWSVSVRQGTDTQYF.